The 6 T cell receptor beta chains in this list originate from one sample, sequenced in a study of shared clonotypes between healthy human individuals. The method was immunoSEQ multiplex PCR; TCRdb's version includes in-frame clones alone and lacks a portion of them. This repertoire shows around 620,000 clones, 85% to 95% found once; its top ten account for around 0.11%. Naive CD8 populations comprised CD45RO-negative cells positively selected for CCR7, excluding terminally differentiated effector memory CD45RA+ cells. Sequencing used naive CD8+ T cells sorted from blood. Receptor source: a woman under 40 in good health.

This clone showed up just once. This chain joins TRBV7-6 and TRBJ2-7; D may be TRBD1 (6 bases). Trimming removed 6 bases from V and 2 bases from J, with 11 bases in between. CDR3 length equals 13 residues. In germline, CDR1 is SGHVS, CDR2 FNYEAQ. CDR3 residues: CASSYTGTYEQYF. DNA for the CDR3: TGTGCCAGCAGTTATACAGGGACCTACGAGCAGTACTTC.

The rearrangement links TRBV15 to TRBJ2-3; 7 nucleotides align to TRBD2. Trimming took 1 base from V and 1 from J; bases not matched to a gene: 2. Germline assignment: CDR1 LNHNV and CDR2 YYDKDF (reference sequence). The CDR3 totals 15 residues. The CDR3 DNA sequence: TGTGCCACCAGCAGAGCTACTAGCGGCACAGATACGCAGTATTTT. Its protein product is CATSRATSGTDTQYF.

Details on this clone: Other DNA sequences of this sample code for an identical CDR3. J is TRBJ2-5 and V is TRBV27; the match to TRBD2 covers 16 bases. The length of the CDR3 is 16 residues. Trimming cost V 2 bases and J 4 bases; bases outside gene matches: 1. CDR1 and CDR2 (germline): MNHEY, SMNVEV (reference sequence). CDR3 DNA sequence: TGTGCCAGCAGTTTAGGGACTAGCGGGAGGGGAGAGACCCAGTACTTC. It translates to CASSLGTSGRGETQYF.

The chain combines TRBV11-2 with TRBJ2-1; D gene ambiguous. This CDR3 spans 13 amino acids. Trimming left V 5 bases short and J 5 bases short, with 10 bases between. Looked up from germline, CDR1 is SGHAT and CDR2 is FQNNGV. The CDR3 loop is CASSPWWDNEQFF. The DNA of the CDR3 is TGTGCCAGCAGCCCTTGGTGGGACAATGAGCAGTTCTTC.

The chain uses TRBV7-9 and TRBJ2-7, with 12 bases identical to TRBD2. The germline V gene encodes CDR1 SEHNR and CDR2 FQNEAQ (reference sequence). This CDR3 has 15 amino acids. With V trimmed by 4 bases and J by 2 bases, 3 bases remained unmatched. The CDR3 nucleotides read TGTGCCAGCAGCTCTAGCGGGAGGGCCCCCTACGAGCAGTACTTC. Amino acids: CASSSSGRAPYEQYF.

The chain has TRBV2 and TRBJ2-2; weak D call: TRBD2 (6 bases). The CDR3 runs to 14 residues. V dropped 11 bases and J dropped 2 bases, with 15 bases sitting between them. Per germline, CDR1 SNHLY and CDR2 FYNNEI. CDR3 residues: CALTGEENTGELFF. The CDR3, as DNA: TGTGCCCTCACGGGGGAGGAAAACACCGGGGAGCTGTTTTTT.